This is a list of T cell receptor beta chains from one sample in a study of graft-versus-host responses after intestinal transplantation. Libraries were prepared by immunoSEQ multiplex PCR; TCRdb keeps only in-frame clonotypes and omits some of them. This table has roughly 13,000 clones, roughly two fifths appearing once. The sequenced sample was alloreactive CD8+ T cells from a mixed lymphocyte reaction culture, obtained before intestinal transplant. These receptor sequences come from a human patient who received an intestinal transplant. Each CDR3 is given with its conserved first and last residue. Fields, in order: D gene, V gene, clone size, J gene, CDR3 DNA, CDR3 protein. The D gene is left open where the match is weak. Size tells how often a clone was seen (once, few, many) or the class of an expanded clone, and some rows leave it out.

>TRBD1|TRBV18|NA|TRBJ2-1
TGTGCCAGCTCTGAGGGGGCGCCTGCTGAGCAGTTCTTC
CASSEGAPAEQFF
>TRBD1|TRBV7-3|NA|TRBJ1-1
TGTGCCAGCAGCTTCTTCAAGGGACAGGGCGCGGGCACTGAAGCTTTCTTT
CASSFFKGQGAGTEAFF
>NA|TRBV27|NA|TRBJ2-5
TGTGCCAGCAGTTTCCCCATCTCGGTTAACGGGGAGACCCAGTACTTC
CASSFPISVNGETQYF
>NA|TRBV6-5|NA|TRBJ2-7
TGTGCCAGCAGTCCCCGGGACTCCACCTACGAGCAGTACTTC
CASSPRDSTYEQYF
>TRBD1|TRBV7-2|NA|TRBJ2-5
TGTGCCAGCAGCTGGGGACAGGGGGCTCTTTTGGAGACCCAGTACTTC
CASSWGQGALLETQYF
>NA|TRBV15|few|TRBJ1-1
TGTGCCACCGAAGACAACTCGAACACTGAAGCTTTCTTT
CATEDNSNTEAFF
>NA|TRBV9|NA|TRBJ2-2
TGTGCCAGCAGCGTAGAGGGAGGGGGGCTAAACACCGGGGAGCTGTTTTTT
CASSVEGGGLNTGELFF
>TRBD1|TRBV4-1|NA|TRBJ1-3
TGCGCCAGCAGCCAAGTTTGGGACAGGGGATCAGGAAACACCATATATTTT
CASSQVWDRGSGNTIYF
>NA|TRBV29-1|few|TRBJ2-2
TGCAGCGTTACGGGGGTTTCGAACACCGGGGAGCTGTTTTTT
CSVTGVSNTGELFF
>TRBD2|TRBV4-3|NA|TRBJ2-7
TGCGCCAGCAGCCAAGATCAGGGAGGGGTATACGAGCAGTACTTC
CASSQDQGGVYEQYF
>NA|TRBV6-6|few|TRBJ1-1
TGTGCCAGCAGTACAGCTCTTGAAGCTTTCTTT
CASSTALEAFF
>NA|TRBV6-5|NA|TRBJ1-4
TGTGCCAGCAGTTACGTGAGCGTCGGTGAAAAACTGTTTTTT
CASSYVSVGEKLFF
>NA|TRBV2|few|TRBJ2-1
TGTGCCAGCAGTGACCGGTTTAGCGGCTCCTACAATGAGCAGTTCTTC
CASSDRFSGSYNEQFF
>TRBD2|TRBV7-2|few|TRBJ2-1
TGTGCCAGCAGCTTAGCTTTAGCGGGATCATACAATGAGCAGTTCTTC
CASSLALAGSYNEQFF
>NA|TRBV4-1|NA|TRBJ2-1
TGCGCCAGCAGCCAAGATCCCGGGACTTTCTCCTACAATGAGCAGTTCTTC
CASSQDPGTFSYNEQFF
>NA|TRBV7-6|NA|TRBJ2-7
TGTGCCAGCAGCTTAGCGGGGGGCGAGCAGTACTTC
CASSLAGGEQYF
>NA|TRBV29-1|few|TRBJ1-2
TGCAGCGTTGGGACAGACTTGGGCTACACCTTC
CSVGTDLGYTF
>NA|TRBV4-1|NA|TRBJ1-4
TGCGCCAGCAGTCGGGTTTCTAATGAAAAACTGTTTTTT
CASSRVSNEKLFF
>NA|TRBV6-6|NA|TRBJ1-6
TGTGCCAGCAGTGCAAGTCTGAGCGGGAGCAATTCACCCCTCCACTTT
CASSASLSGSNSPLHF
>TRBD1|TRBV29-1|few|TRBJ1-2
TGCAGCGTCTCGGGTTCTCCGGGACAGGGCGTATATGGCTACACCTTC
CSVSGSPGQGVYGYTF
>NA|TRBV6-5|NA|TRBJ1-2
TGTGCCAGCAGTTACAGTGGATCAGGGTATGGCTACACCTTC
CASSYSGSGYGYTF
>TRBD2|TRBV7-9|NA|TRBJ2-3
TGTGCCAGCAGCGCCATGACTAGCGGCCTTTGGTTAGATACGCAGTATTTT
CASSAMTSGLWLDTQYF
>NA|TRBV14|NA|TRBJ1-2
TGTGCCAGCAGCCAGTCAGGGGAGGGCTACTATGGCTACACCTTC
CASSQSGEGYYGYTF
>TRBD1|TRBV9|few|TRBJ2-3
TGTGCCAGCAGCGTAGTGACAGGGGATACGCAGTATTTT
CASSVVTGDTQYF
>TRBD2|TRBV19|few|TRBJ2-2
TGTGCCAGTAGAAGGCTAGCGGGAGACACCGGGGAGCTGTTTTTT
CASRRLAGDTGELFF
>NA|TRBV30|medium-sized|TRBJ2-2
TGTGCCTGGAGACGCGGGCCAGGGGAGCTGTTTTTT
CAWRRGPGELFF
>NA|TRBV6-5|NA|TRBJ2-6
TGTGCCAGCAGTTACTTGGGGGCGACTGGGGCCAACGTCCTGACTTTC
CASSYLGATGANVLTF
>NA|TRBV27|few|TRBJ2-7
TGTGCCAGCAGTTTACAGGGGTCCCTCTACGAGCAGTACTTC
CASSLQGSLYEQYF
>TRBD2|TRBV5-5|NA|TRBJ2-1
TGTGCCAGCAGCGAAGGGACTAGTGACAATGAGCAGTTCTTC
CASSEGTSDNEQFF
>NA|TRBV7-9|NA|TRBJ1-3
TGTGCCAGCAGCCAATCCCCGGACACTGAGATGGATTTT
CASSQSPDTEMDF
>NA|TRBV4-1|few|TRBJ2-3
TGCGCCAGCAGCCAGTCCTCTGATACGCAGTATTTT
CASSQSSDTQYF
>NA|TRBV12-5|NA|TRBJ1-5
TGTGCTAGTGGTTGGGACACCAATCAGCCCCAGCATTTT
CASGWDTNQPQHF
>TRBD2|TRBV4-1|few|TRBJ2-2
TGCGCCAGCAGCCAAGATGCCCAGGGAGGGGGGGAGCTGTTTTTT
CASSQDAQGGGELFF
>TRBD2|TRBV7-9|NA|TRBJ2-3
TGTGCCAGCAGCTTCTCACTAGCGGGATCAGATACGCAGTATTTT
CASSFSLAGSDTQYF
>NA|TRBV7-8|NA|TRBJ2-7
TGTGCCAGCAGCTCCAAAACGGGGGTAACCTACGAGCAGTACTTC
CASSSKTGVTYEQYF
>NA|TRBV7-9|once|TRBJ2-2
TGTGCCAGCAGCCCCCCGGGGGTGGCGAACACCGGGGAGCTGTTTTTT
CASSPPGVANTGELFF
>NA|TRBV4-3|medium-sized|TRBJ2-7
TGCGCCAGCAGCCAAGATGGGGGCCGCCCCTACGAGCAGTACTTC
CASSQDGGRPYEQYF
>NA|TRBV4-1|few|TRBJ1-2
TGCGCCAGCAGCCAAGTTGGACAAGACTATGGCTACACCTTC
CASSQVGQDYGYTF
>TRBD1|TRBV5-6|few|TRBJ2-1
TGTGCCAGCAGTTACATCACAGGGGAACCCTACAATGAGCAGTTCTTC
CASSYITGEPYNEQFF
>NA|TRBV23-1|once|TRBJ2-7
TGCGCCAGCAGTCAACCTAGGGGTCAAGTTGTTTCCTACGAGCAGTACTTC
CASSQPRGQVVSYEQYF
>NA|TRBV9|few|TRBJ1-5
TGTGCCAGCAGCCCCTCCGAGGGTGAACAGCCCCAGCATTTT
CASSPSEGEQPQHF
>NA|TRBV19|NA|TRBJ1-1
TGTGCCAGTAGTATCCAGGGAGGCACTGAAGCTTTCTTT
CASSIQGGTEAFF
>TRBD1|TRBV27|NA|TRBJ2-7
TGTGCCAGCAGTTTAGTTCGAAGACAGGGCTATTACGAGCAGTACTTC
CASSLVRRQGYYEQYF
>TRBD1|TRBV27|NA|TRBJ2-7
TGTGCCAGCAGTTTACGGGACAGGAAACGAGGTTACGAGCAGTACTTC
CASSLRDRKRGYEQYF
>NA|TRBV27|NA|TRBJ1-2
TGTGCCAGCAGCCCGACAGGAGACTATGGCTACACCTTC
CASSPTGDYGYTF
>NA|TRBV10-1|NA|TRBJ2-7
TGCGCCAGAACCGACAGGCCCACCTACGAGCAGTACTTC
CARTDRPTYEQYF
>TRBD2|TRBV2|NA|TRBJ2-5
TGTGCCAGCAGTGGCCTAGCGGGACAAGAGACCCAGTACTTC
CASSGLAGQETQYF
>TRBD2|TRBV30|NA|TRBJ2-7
TGTGCCTGGACTAGCGGGAGGGCCTACGAGCAGTACTTC
CAWTSGRAYEQYF
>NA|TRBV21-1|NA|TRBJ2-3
TGTGCCAGCAGCTCACGACTAGCGGGGGCGCGAGATACGCAGTATTTT
CASSSRLAGARDTQYF
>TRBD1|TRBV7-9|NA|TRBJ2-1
TGTGCCAGCAGCTTATCCCGGGGACAGGGGGCTGGTGAGCAGTTCTTC
CASSLSRGQGAGEQFF
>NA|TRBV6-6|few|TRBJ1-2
TGTGCCAGCAGTTACTCGTCCCCAAACTATGGCTACACCTTC
CASSYSSPNYGYTF
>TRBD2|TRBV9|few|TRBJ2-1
TGTGCCAGCAGCGTAAGCGGGACGATCTACAATGAGCAGTTCTTC
CASSVSGTIYNEQFF
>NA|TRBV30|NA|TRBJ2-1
TGTGCCTGGAGTCCAACACTAGCTTACAATGAGCAGTTCTTC
CAWSPTLAYNEQFF
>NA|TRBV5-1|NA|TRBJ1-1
TGCGCCAGTTGGAGGGCCGGGCTTGACACTGAAGCTTTCTTT
CASWRAGLDTEAFF
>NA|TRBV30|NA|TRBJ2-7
TGTGCCTGGAGCTCGGCAGGGGCTACCTACGAGCAGTACTTC
CAWSSAGATYEQYF
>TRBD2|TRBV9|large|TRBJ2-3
TGTGCCAGCAGCGGAGGACTAGCGGGCCTTACAGATACGCAGTATTTT
CASSGGLAGLTDTQYF
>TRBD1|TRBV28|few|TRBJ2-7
TGTGCCAGCAGACCTCCCCGGGACAGGGGCCACGAGCAGTACTTC
CASRPPRDRGHEQYF